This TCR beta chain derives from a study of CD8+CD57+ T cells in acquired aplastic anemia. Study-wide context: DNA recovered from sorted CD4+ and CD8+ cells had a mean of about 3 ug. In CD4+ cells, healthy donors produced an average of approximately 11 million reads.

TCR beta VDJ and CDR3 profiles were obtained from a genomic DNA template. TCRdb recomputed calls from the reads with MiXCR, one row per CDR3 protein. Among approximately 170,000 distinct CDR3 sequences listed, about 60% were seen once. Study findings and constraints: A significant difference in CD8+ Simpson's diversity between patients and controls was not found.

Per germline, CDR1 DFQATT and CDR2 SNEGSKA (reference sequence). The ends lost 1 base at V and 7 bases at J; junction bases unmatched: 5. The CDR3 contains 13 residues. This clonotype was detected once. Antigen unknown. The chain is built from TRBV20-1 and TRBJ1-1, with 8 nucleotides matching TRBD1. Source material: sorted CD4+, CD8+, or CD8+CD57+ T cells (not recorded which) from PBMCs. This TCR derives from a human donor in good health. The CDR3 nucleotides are TGCAGTGCTAGAGTGGGGGACAGGCTTGAAGCTTTCTTT. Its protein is CSARVGDRLEAFF.